The rows below give T cell receptor beta chains drawn from one sample of a study of T cell responses to AZD1222 COVID-19 vaccine. Only in-frame clones appear in the TCRdb table, and some are missing; sequencing was by immunoSEQ multiplex PCR. Altogether 150,000 to 170,000 clones are present, about nine tenths being singletons, with the ten largest covering approximately 3.1%. The material was peripheral blood, obtained on day 0 of AZD1222 vaccination. Receptor source: an adult in good health. CDR3s include the opening cysteine and the closing phenylalanine or tryptophan. The D gene is left open where the match is weak. A row's size may be missing; if present it is once, few, many or a size class.

j_call: TRBJ1-5
d_call: -
v_call: TRBV27
clone_size: -
cdr3_aa: CASSSQGQPQHF
cdr3_nt: TGTGCCAGCAGTTCCCAGGGTCAGCCCCAGCATTTT

j_call: TRBJ1-2
d_call: TRBD1
v_call: TRBV5-4
clone_size: -
cdr3_aa: CASRFPGTAYGYTF
cdr3_nt: TGTGCCAGCAGGTTCCCCGGGACAGCATATGGCTACACCTTC

j_call: TRBJ2-5
d_call: -
v_call: TRBV7-9
clone_size: once
cdr3_aa: CASSLRTLRETQYF
cdr3_nt: TGTGCCAGCAGCCTAAGGACCCTTCGGGAGACCCAGTACTTC

j_call: TRBJ1-2
d_call: TRBD1
v_call: TRBV5-6
clone_size: once
cdr3_aa: CASSLDRGAGYTF
cdr3_nt: TGTGCCAGCAGCTTGGACAGGGGGGCGGGCTACACCTTC

j_call: TRBJ1-5
d_call: -
v_call: TRBV4-1
clone_size: -
cdr3_aa: CASSQGINNQPQHF
cdr3_nt: TGCGCCAGCAGCCAAGGAATAAATAATCAGCCCCAGCATTTT

j_call: TRBJ1-3
d_call: -
v_call: TRBV20-1
clone_size: few
cdr3_aa: CSASQGAGNTIYF
cdr3_nt: TGCAGTGCTAGTCAGGGCGCCGGAAACACCATATATTTT

j_call: TRBJ2-5
d_call: -
v_call: TRBV3-1/TRBV3-2
clone_size: -
cdr3_aa: CASSRSRGSMETQYF
cdr3_nt: TGTGCCAGCAGCCGCAGTAGGGGGTCCATGGAGACCCAGTACTTC

j_call: TRBJ1-3
d_call: TRBD1
v_call: TRBV5-4
clone_size: -
cdr3_aa: CASSYLTGQGLGNTIYF
cdr3_nt: TGTGCCAGCAGCTATCTTACGGGACAGGGATTGGGAAACACCATATATTTT

j_call: TRBJ2-7
d_call: -
v_call: TRBV6-5
clone_size: -
cdr3_aa: CASRRGPYEQYF
cdr3_nt: TGTGCCAGCCGCAGAGGGCCCTACGAGCAGTACTTC

j_call: TRBJ2-2
d_call: TRBD1
v_call: TRBV3-1/TRBV3-2
clone_size: -
cdr3_aa: CASSHGTGTTGELFF
cdr3_nt: TGTGCCAGCAGCCACGGGACAGGGACAACCGGGGAGCTGTTTTTT

j_call: TRBJ2-6
d_call: -
v_call: TRBV6-1
clone_size: -
cdr3_aa: CASSELARVSSGANVLTF
cdr3_nt: TGTGCCAGCAGTGAATTGGCCAGGGTGTCTTCAGGGGCCAACGTCCTGACTTTC

j_call: TRBJ1-3
d_call: -
v_call: TRBV5-6
clone_size: -
cdr3_aa: CASSPTGNPGNTIYF
cdr3_nt: TGTGCCAGCAGCCCTACAGGGAACCCTGGAAACACCATATATTTT

j_call: TRBJ2-2
d_call: TRBD2
v_call: TRBV6-5
clone_size: -
cdr3_aa: CASSYWTSAGELFF
cdr3_nt: TGTGCCAGCAGTTACTGGACTAGCGCCGGGGAGCTGTTTTTT

j_call: TRBJ2-5
d_call: -
v_call: TRBV7-2
clone_size: -
cdr3_aa: CASSLAAAFQETQYF
cdr3_nt: TGTGCCAGCAGCTTAGCAGCAGCCTTCCAAGAGACCCAGTACTTC

j_call: TRBJ2-5
d_call: -
v_call: TRBV27
clone_size: -
cdr3_aa: CASSLSWGMGETQYF
cdr3_nt: TGTGCCAGCAGTTTATCGTGGGGGATGGGGGAGACCCAGTACTTC

j_call: TRBJ1-1
d_call: -
v_call: TRBV9
clone_size: -
cdr3_aa: CASSVVDTSRAFF
cdr3_nt: TGTGCCAGCAGCGTAGTGGACACCAGTCGAGCTTTCTTT

j_call: TRBJ1-4
d_call: -
v_call: TRBV7-2
clone_size: -
cdr3_aa: CASSLNRLATNEKLFF
cdr3_nt: TGTGCCAGCAGCTTAAACAGACTTGCAACTAATGAAAAACTGTTTTTT

j_call: TRBJ2-5
d_call: -
v_call: TRBV12-3/TRBV12-4
clone_size: -
cdr3_aa: CASTPGLDATQYF
cdr3_nt: TGTGCCAGCACCCCAGGACTTGACGCGACCCAGTACTTC

j_call: TRBJ1-3
d_call: -
v_call: TRBV7-2
clone_size: few
cdr3_aa: CASSLVVGNTIYF
cdr3_nt: TGTGCCAGCAGCTTAGTGGTGGGAAACACCATATATTTT

j_call: TRBJ2-2
d_call: TRBD2
v_call: TRBV27
clone_size: -
cdr3_aa: CASSLSGGGTGELFF
cdr3_nt: TGTGCCAGCAGCCTGAGCGGGGGCGGAACCGGGGAGCTGTTTTTT

j_call: TRBJ1-2
d_call: -
v_call: TRBV3-1/TRBV3-2
clone_size: -
cdr3_aa: CASSQGPGLLYGYTF
cdr3_nt: TGTGCCAGCAGCCAGGGCCCCGGGCTCTTATATGGCTACACCTTC

j_call: TRBJ1-1
d_call: -
v_call: TRBV4-3
clone_size: -
cdr3_aa: CASSQGGMGTEAFF
cdr3_nt: TGCGCCAGCAGCCAGGGGGGAATGGGAACTGAAGCTTTCTTT

j_call: TRBJ1-2
d_call: -
v_call: TRBV27
clone_size: -
cdr3_aa: CASSLGARDGNYGYTF
cdr3_nt: TGTGCCAGCAGTTTAGGGGCCCGGGACGGGAACTATGGCTACACCTTC

j_call: TRBJ2-7
d_call: TRBD1
v_call: TRBV5-4
clone_size: -
cdr3_aa: CASSPGGSYEQYF
cdr3_nt: TGTGCCAGCAGCCCAGGGGGTTCCTACGAGCAGTACTTC

j_call: TRBJ2-1
d_call: TRBD2
v_call: TRBV5-1
clone_size: -
cdr3_aa: CASSQRGSYNEQFF
cdr3_nt: TGCGCCAGCAGTCAGCGGGGCTCCTACAATGAGCAGTTCTTC

j_call: TRBJ2-7
d_call: -
v_call: TRBV6-1
clone_size: few
cdr3_aa: CASSEGGASYEQYF
cdr3_nt: TGTGCCAGCAGTGAAGGGGGCGCATCCTACGAGCAGTACTTC

j_call: TRBJ2-6
d_call: -
v_call: TRBV11-3
clone_size: few
cdr3_aa: CASSFEGANVLTF
cdr3_nt: TGTGCCAGCAGCTTTGAGGGGGCCAACGTCCTGACTTTC

j_call: TRBJ2-3
d_call: TRBD1
v_call: TRBV24-1
clone_size: few
cdr3_aa: CATSPQTGTGIADTQYF
cdr3_nt: TGTGCCACCAGTCCTCAGACCGGGACAGGGATTGCAGATACGCAGTATTTT

j_call: TRBJ1-5
d_call: TRBD1
v_call: TRBV25-1
clone_size: -
cdr3_aa: CASSGRQGTGEGNQPQHF
cdr3_nt: TGTGCCAGCAGCGGTCGCCAAGGGACAGGGGAAGGCAATCAGCCCCAGCATTTT

j_call: TRBJ2-5
d_call: TRBD2
v_call: TRBV2
clone_size: -
cdr3_aa: CASSGVAGETQYF
cdr3_nt: TGTGCCAGCAGTGGGGTAGCGGGGGAGACCCAGTACTTC

j_call: TRBJ1-6
d_call: -
v_call: TRBV19
clone_size: -
cdr3_aa: CASSIALDRGAPLHF
cdr3_nt: TGTGCCAGTAGTATAGCTCTGGACCGAGGGGCACCCCTCCACTTT

j_call: TRBJ2-5
d_call: -
v_call: TRBV5-1
clone_size: -
cdr3_aa: CASSLEGNGETQYF
cdr3_nt: TGCGCCAGCAGCTTGGAAGGTAACGGGGAGACCCAGTACTTC

j_call: TRBJ1-5
d_call: -
v_call: TRBV4-1
clone_size: -
cdr3_aa: CASSQDEASNQPQHF
cdr3_nt: TGCGCCAGCAGCCAAGATGAGGCAAGCAATCAGCCCCAGCATTTT

j_call: TRBJ2-1
d_call: -
v_call: TRBV24-1
clone_size: -
cdr3_aa: CATSDFHNEQFF
cdr3_nt: TGTGCCACCAGTGATTTCCACAATGAGCAGTTCTTC

j_call: TRBJ1-3
d_call: TRBD1
v_call: TRBV7-2
clone_size: -
cdr3_aa: CASSRGGQGYTIYF
cdr3_nt: TGTGCCAGCAGCCGCGGGGGACAGGGGTACACCATATATTTT

j_call: TRBJ2-6
d_call: -
v_call: TRBV9
clone_size: -
cdr3_aa: CASSVSPSGANVLTF
cdr3_nt: TGTGCCAGCAGCGTTTCCCCCTCTGGGGCCAACGTCCTGACTTTC

j_call: TRBJ2-7
d_call: -
v_call: TRBV6-5
clone_size: -
cdr3_aa: CASSYSAFYEQYF
cdr3_nt: TGTGCCAGCAGTTACAGCGCCTTCTACGAGCAGTACTTC

j_call: TRBJ2-5
d_call: TRBD1
v_call: TRBV5-8
clone_size: -
cdr3_aa: CASSGPGQGARETQYF
cdr3_nt: TGTGCCAGCAGCGGACCGGGACAGGGGGCTAGAGAGACCCAGTACTTC

j_call: TRBJ1-1
d_call: -
v_call: TRBV21-1
clone_size: -
cdr3_aa: CASMVETVEAFF
cdr3_nt: TGTGCCAGCATGGTAGAAACAGTTGAAGCTTTCTTT

j_call: TRBJ1-4
d_call: -
v_call: TRBV29-1
clone_size: -
cdr3_aa: CSVGLSGGGREKLFF
cdr3_nt: TGCAGCGTTGGACTGTCCGGGGGAGGGCGTGAAAAACTGTTTTTT

j_call: TRBJ1-1
d_call: -
v_call: TRBV7-2
clone_size: -
cdr3_aa: CASSLDPGLRTAFF
cdr3_nt: TGTGCCAGCAGCTTAGATCCGGGCCTAAGGACAGCTTTCTTT

j_call: TRBJ2-2
d_call: -
v_call: TRBV21-1
clone_size: -
cdr3_aa: CALPRAELFF
cdr3_nt: TGTGCCCTCCCGCGGGCAGAGCTGTTTTTT

j_call: TRBJ1-2
d_call: TRBD1
v_call: TRBV3-1/TRBV3-2
clone_size: -
cdr3_aa: CASSQDEGAYYGYTF
cdr3_nt: TGTGCCAGCAGCCAAGATGAGGGGGCGTACTATGGCTACACCTTC

j_call: TRBJ1-1
d_call: -
v_call: TRBV5-1
clone_size: -
cdr3_aa: CASSLGTIDTEAFF
cdr3_nt: TGCGCCAGCAGCTTGGGGACAATAGACACTGAAGCTTTCTTT

j_call: TRBJ2-7
d_call: -
v_call: TRBV2
clone_size: once
cdr3_aa: CASSEVYEQYF
cdr3_nt: TGTGCCAGCAGTGAAGTCTACGAGCAGTACTTC

j_call: TRBJ1-4
d_call: TRBD1
v_call: TRBV6-2/TRBV6-3
clone_size: -
cdr3_aa: CASSYSTRQGSTNEKLFF
cdr3_nt: TGTGCCAGCAGTTACTCGACTCGACAGGGGTCAACTAATGAAAAACTGTTTTTT

j_call: TRBJ2-1
d_call: -
v_call: TRBV9
clone_size: -
cdr3_aa: CASSVGASNEQFF
cdr3_nt: TGTGCCAGCAGCGTAGGGGCCTCCAATGAGCAGTTCTTC

j_call: TRBJ1-1
d_call: -
v_call: TRBV4-1
clone_size: -
cdr3_aa: CASSQVWDNEAFF
cdr3_nt: TGCGCCAGCAGCCAAGTCTGGGACAATGAAGCTTTCTTT

j_call: TRBJ1-1
d_call: TRBD1
v_call: TRBV27
clone_size: few
cdr3_aa: CASSRGQGADTEAFF
cdr3_nt: TGTGCCAGCAGTCGGGGACAGGGGGCCGACACTGAAGCTTTCTTT

j_call: TRBJ1-6
d_call: TRBD1
v_call: TRBV10-2
clone_size: -
cdr3_aa: CASSESRQGSPLHF
cdr3_nt: TGCGCCAGCAGTGAGTCGAGACAGGGCTCACCCCTCCACTTT

j_call: TRBJ2-1
d_call: TRBD2
v_call: TRBV18
clone_size: -
cdr3_aa: CASSRRLAGESSYNEQFF
cdr3_nt: TGTGCCAGCTCACGAAGACTAGCGGGGGAAAGCTCCTACAATGAGCAGTTCTTC

j_call: TRBJ1-5
d_call: TRBD1
v_call: TRBV6-6
clone_size: few
cdr3_aa: CASSLTGEWEPKEPQHF
cdr3_nt: TGTGCCAGCAGTCTAACAGGGGAGTGGGAACCCAAGGAGCCCCAGCATTTT

j_call: TRBJ1-1
d_call: -
v_call: TRBV7-2
clone_size: -
cdr3_aa: CASSLGIGSSRTEAFF
cdr3_nt: TGTGCCAGCAGCTTAGGAATCGGCTCTTCGCGCACTGAAGCTTTCTTT

j_call: TRBJ1-1
d_call: -
v_call: TRBV4-1
clone_size: few
cdr3_aa: CASRGLLKGTEAFF
cdr3_nt: TGCGCCAGCAGGGGACTCCTTAAGGGCACTGAAGCTTTCTTT